This entry lists 18 T cell receptor beta chains sequenced from one sample in a study of blood T cell repertoires in COVID-19. Using immunoSEQ multiplex PCR, the repertoire was profiled, and TCRdb retains in-frame clones only, with some absent. The sample holds 200,000 to 250,000 clones; 88% are singletons and the top ten take 2.7%. Input material: peripheral blood. These receptors originate from an older woman with acute or convalescent COVID-19.

Turning to this clone: The junction shows a germline mismatch at one end, possibly a read error. The chain employs TRBV7-2 and TRBJ1-2, with 7 bases fitting TRBD1. The CDR3 is made up of 12 amino acids. Germline CDR1 SGHTA, CDR2 FQGNSA. The CDR3 DNA reads TGTGCCAGCAGCATGAGACAGGGATCACTCCTCTTC. Protein product: CASSMRQGSLLF.

This clone was counted a single time. V and J are TRBV21-1 and TRBJ2-1; whether TRBD2, the table's D call, matches the DNA was not checked. TRBV21-1 is noted as a pseudogene. This CDR3 is 15 amino acids long. CDR3 loop: CASSSSIGGRNEQFF. The CDR3 DNA reads as TGTGCCAGCAGCAGCTCGATCGGGGGGAGGAATGAGCAGTTCTTC.

The chain joins TRBV7-9 to TRBJ2-2; possible D gene TRBD1, 5 bases. V gave up 5 bases and J gave up 5 bases, with 18 bases separating them. The CDR3 sequence is 16 residues long. Germline values: CDR1 SEHNR, CDR2 FQNEAQ (reference sequence). Here the CDR3 reads CASSPPGMGQTGELFF. Here the CDR3 DNA reads TGTGCCAGCAGCCCCCCTGGAATGGGGCAGACCGGGGAGCTGTTTTTT.

The chain couples TRBV9 to TRBJ2-3; maybe TRBD2 (6 bases). Trimming removed 4 bases at V and 6 bases at J, with 18 bases between. The germline V gene encodes CDR1 SGDLS and CDR2 YYNGEE. The CDR3 covers 15 residues. DNA of the CDR3: TGTGCCAGCAGCCCCCGACAGCCGGCGGGGGATACGCAGTATTTT. Amino acids: CASSPRQPAGDTQYF.

The chain joins TRBV19 to TRBJ2-7; 8 positions agree with TRBD1. The CDR3 sequence is 14 residues long. Trimming took 5 bases from V and 6 from J; bases not matched to a gene: 9. Germline CDR1 LNHDA, CDR2 SQIVND (reference sequence). This CDR3 reads CASSLQGAPSEQYF. The CDR3 bases are TGTGCCAGTAGTTTGCAGGGGGCGCCTTCCGAGCAGTACTTC. The full variable domain, completed using reference TRBV19 and TRBJ2-7, is DGGITQSPKYLFRKEGQNVTLSCEQNLNHDAMYWYRQDPGQGLRLIYYSQIVNDFQKGDIAEGYSVSREKKESFPLTVTSAQKNPTAFYLCASSLQGAPSEQYFGPGTRLTVT.

This chain joins TRBV28 and TRBJ1-6; D remains ambiguous. This CDR3 is built from 14 residues. V lost 3 bases to trimming and J lost 13 bases, with 16 bases between them. Germline V gene sequence: CDR1 MDHEN, CDR2 SYDVKM. CDR3 loop: CASSLSVSTRPLHF. DNA of the CDR3: TGTGCCAGCAGTTTGTCGGTGTCCACCCGGCCCCTCCACTTT.

The V call is TRBV6-6, the J call TRBJ2-3; TRBD2 aligns across 9 bases. The J segment lost 1 base and the V segment lost 4 bases, leaving 3 bases of the junction unmatched. The CDR3 has 15 amino acids. Looked up from germline, CDR1 is MNHNY and CDR2 is SVGAGI (reference sequence). This CDR3 reads CASSSKRGGTDTQYF. The CDR3 DNA is TGTGCCAGCAGTTCCAAGCGGGGGGGCACAGATACGCAGTATTTT.

V gene TRBV29-1 combines with J gene TRBJ2-7; 11 nucleotides agree with TRBD1. Germline CDR1 is SQVTM and CDR2 is ANQGSEA. J gave up 4 bases and V 7 bases, and 6 bases lay outside the gene matches. CDR3 length: 13 residues. CDR3 protein: CSAIGQGAYEQYF. The CDR3 DNA follows: TGCAGCGCCATAGGACAGGGGGCATACGAGCAGTACTTC.

The gene calls are TRBV30 and TRBJ2-3, with D possibly being TRBD1 (5 bases). CDR1 GTSNPN and CDR2 SVGIG come from the germline V gene (reference sequence). The CDR3 covers 13 residues. V was cut by 5 bases and J by 0 bases, with 9 bases left in between. CDR3 bases: TGTGCCTGGCACAGGAGTAGCACAGATACGCAGTATTTT. This encodes CAWHRSSTDTQYF.

The genes are TRBV15 and TRBJ2-1; 10 bases match TRBD2. CDR3 size: 17 residues. The V and J ends lost 5 bases and 5 bases, in that order; junction bases with no gene match: 12. From germline, CDR1 is LNHNV and CDR2 YYDKDF (reference sequence). CDR3 DNA sequence: TGTGCCACCAGCGGACTCCGGAGGACTAGCGGTGACAATGAGCAGTTCTTC. Translated, it gives CATSGLRRTSGDNEQFF.

The V and J genes are TRBV12-3 or TRBV12-4 and TRBJ2-2; 7 nucleotides align to TRBD2. CDR3 size: 10 residues. V was clipped by 9 bases and J by 14 bases; unmatched bases: 6. In DNA form, the CDR3 reads TGTGCCAGTACGCGGGAGAAACTGTTTTTT. Translated, it gives CASTREKLFF.

The sample holds one count of this clone. The chain uses TRBV28 and TRBJ1-1; 7 positions agree with TRBD1. Germline loops: CDR1 MDHEN, CDR2 SYDVKM. The V segment lost 7 bases and the J segment 4 bases; nucleotides outside the gene matches: 9. The CDR3 has 14 amino acids. The chain's CDR3 is CASTRGGSATEAFF. CDR3 in DNA: TGTGCCAGCACACGAGGGGGCTCGGCCACTGAAGCTTTCTTT.

The chain employs TRBV24-1 and TRBJ1-5, with D tentatively TRBD1 (6 bases). The V and J ends lost 4 bases and 4 bases respectively, with 16 bases between them. The CDR3 covers 16 residues. Germline CDR1 is KGHDR and CDR2 is SFDVKD. CDR3 coding DNA: TGTGCCACCAGTGACCAAACACAGGGTCCGAATCAGCCCCAGCATTTT. Its protein is CATSDQTQGPNQPQHF.

A single count supports this clone. The chain carries TRBV9 and TRBJ2-6; 7 bases line up with TRBD2. Per germline, CDR1 SGDLS and CDR2 YYNGEE. With 6 bases clipped from V and 0 bases from J, the junction kept 12 bases outside the gene matches. The CDR3 contains 18 residues. The CDR3 reads CASTGSGVVYSGANVLTF. The CDR3 bases are TGTGCCAGCACTGGGAGCGGGGTGGTTTACTCTGGGGCCAACGTCCTGACTTTC.

On this clone itself: Other DNA sequences within the sample encode an identical CDR3. The V call is TRBV6-5, the J call TRBJ1-1; 8 bases align to TRBD1. The CDR3 runs 14 residues. CDR1 and CDR2 (germline): MNHEY, SVGAGI. Germline trimming cut 6 bases from V and 1 base from J; bases unmatched to any gene: 4. CDR3 DNA: TGTGCCAGCAGGACCGGGACAGGGAACACTGAAGCTTTCTTT. Translated, it gives CASRTGTGNTEAFF.

V usage is TRBV11-2 and J usage is TRBJ2-1, with 8 bases matching TRBD2. V was clipped by 3 bases and J by 2 bases; unmatched bases: 3. Looked up from germline, CDR1 is SGHAT and CDR2 is FQNNGV. CDR3 length: 15 residues. The chain's CDR3 is CASSLAGGPYNEQFF. CDR3 nucleotides: TGTGCCAGCAGCTTGGCGGGAGGCCCCTACAATGAGCAGTTCTTC.

The CDR3: CASSLAGVPDSPLHF. Here the CDR3 DNA reads TGCGCCAGCAGCTTGGCAGGGGTCCCAGATTCACCCCTCCACTTT. The chain carries TRBV5-1 and TRBJ1-6, with D possibly being TRBD1 (6 bases). The CDR3 totals 15 residues. Germline assignment: CDR1 SGHRS and CDR2 YFSETQ. V lost 0 bases to trimming and J lost 8 bases, with 12 bases between them.

The genes are TRBV25-1 and TRBJ1-6; D is undetermined. Germline loops: CDR1 MGHDK, CDR2 SYGVNS. CDR3 length: 15 residues. Trimming stripped 5 bases from V and 6 bases from J, with 14 bases between. The CDR3 nucleotides read TGTGCCAGCAGTACGGGAGACTTGATTAATTCACCCCTCCACTTT. Its protein product is CASSTGDLINSPLHF.